The 21 T cell receptor beta chains below all came from one sample that was sequenced in a study of early T cells in non-severe SARS-CoV-2 infection. MiXCR, run by TCRdb on the 5' RACE reads, gives a single entry per CDR3 protein. The repertoire holds 75,000 to 95,000 distinct CDR3 sequences, with 16% as singletons. Sequenced here: whole blood, sampled at baseline. The receptor set was obtained from an adult who was a healthcare worker with PCR-confirmed SARS-CoV-2 infection or an uninfected control (not recorded which).

Only a few counts were recorded for this clonotype. The chain couples TRBV2 to TRBJ2-3; possible D gene TRBD1, 5 bases. This CDR3 has 13 residues. The V and J ends lost 4 bases and 5 bases respectively, with 10 bases between them. Germline loops: CDR1 SNHLY, CDR2 FYNNEI. CDR3 DNA: TGTGCCAGCAGTGGACAGTCTCGAGATACGCAGTATTTT. Translated: CASSGQSRDTQYF.

This clonotype occurred a few times. The chain employs TRBV28 and TRBJ1-2; 10 bases match TRBD1. Germline loops: CDR1 MDHEN, CDR2 SYDVKM. J lost 7 bases, V lost 6 bases, and 11 bases had no gene match. The CDR3 loop spans 15 amino acids. CDR3 loop: CASRRSGTGVRGYTF. The CDR3 DNA reads as TGTGCCAGCAGAAGATCCGGGACAGGGGTCCGTGGCTACACCTTC.

This chain connects TRBV4-3 to TRBJ2-3, with TRBD2 identical over 14 bases. The J segment lost 9 bases and the V segment lost 3 bases, leaving 11 bases of the junction unmatched. Germline CDR1 LGHNA, CDR2 YSLEER. The CDR3 consists of 17 residues. CDR3 residues: CASSQEHGTSGRVTQYF. The CDR3 DNA reads TGCGCCAGCAGCCAGGAACACGGGACTAGCGGGAGAGTAACGCAGTATTTT.

This clonotype was seen only a few times. This rearrangement joins TRBV29-1 to TRBJ2-3; the match to TRBD2 covers 7 bases. The CDR3 sequence is 12 residues long. In germline, CDR1 is SQVTM, CDR2 ANQGSEA. V lost 3 bases to trimming and J lost 6 bases; unmatched junction nucleotides: 3. CDR3: CSVDPAGDTQYF. The CDR3 DNA sequence: TGCAGCGTTGACCCAGCGGGGGATACGCAGTATTTT.

This clonotype has only a few counts. The gene calls are TRBV5-1 and TRBJ2-1, with D perhaps TRBD2 (5 bases). Looked up from germline, CDR1 is SGHRS and CDR2 is YFSETQ. The ends were cut back, 0 bases at V and 6 bases at J, with 7 bases in the middle. The CDR3 covers 13 residues. The DNA for the CDR3 is TGCGCCAGCAGCTTGGGAGGGCTCAATGAGCAGTTCTTC. As protein: CASSLGGLNEQFF.

The chain links TRBV28 to TRBJ2-1; no clear D. The V gene's germline CDR1 is MDHEN and CDR2 SYDVKM. The CDR3 has 12 amino acids. Trimming removed 3 bases at V and 4 bases at J, with 4 bases between. CDR3 protein: CASSFQYNEQFF. CDR3 DNA sequence: TGTGCCAGCAGTTTCCAATACAATGAGCAGTTCTTC.

This clonotype has only a few counts. V is TRBV14 and J is TRBJ2-7; D gene unclear. CDR3 length equals 13 residues. Germline V gene lookup returns CDR1 SGHDN and CDR2 FVKESK. V was trimmed by 5 bases and J by 2 bases, leaving 10 bases between them. The CDR3 is CASSSQPAYEQYF. CDR3 sequence (DNA): TGTGCCAGCAGCTCTCAACCGGCCTACGAGCAGTACTTC.

The chain links TRBV28 to TRBJ2-2, with 8 bases that match TRBD2. Germline V gene lookup returns CDR1 MDHEN and CDR2 SYDVKM. The CDR3 spans 15 residues. Trimming took 6 bases from V and 1 from J; bases not matched to a gene: 4. The CDR3 DNA sequence: TGTGCCAGCAGCTGGACTAGCCGGAACACCGGGGAGCTGTTTTTT. Its protein product is CASSWTSRNTGELFF.

CDR3 sequence reads: CASSYSGPSTDTQYF. DNA of the CDR3: TGTGCCAGCAGTTACTCCGGACCAAGCACAGATACGCAGTATTTT. The chain carries TRBV6-5 and TRBJ2-3; the D is unclear. Trimming left V 0 bases short and J 0 bases short, with 7 bases between. Germline-derived CDR1 and CDR2 are MNHEY and SVGAGI. This CDR3 has 15 residues.

DNA of the CDR3: TGTGCCAGCTCATCCTCAGGGCAAGCTTTCTTT. Its protein product is CASSSSGQAFF. The V call is TRBV18, the J call TRBJ1-1; tentatively, D is TRBD1 (5 bases). Per the germline V gene, CDR1 is KGHSH and CDR2 is LQKENI. The CDR3 is made up of 11 amino acids. V gave up 5 bases and J gave up 9 bases, with 10 bases separating them.

This sequence joins TRBV20-1 and TRBJ2-1, with D unresolved. V was trimmed by 4 bases and J by 2 bases, leaving 0 bases between them. Germline loops: CDR1 DFQATT, CDR2 SNEGSKA (reference sequence). This CDR3 spans 10 amino acids. The CDR3 nucleotides are TGCAGTGCTACCTACAATGAGCAGTTCTTC. Protein: CSATYNEQFF.

The CDR3 loop is CASSLHSEVGEQYF. CDR3 DNA sequence: TGTGCCAGCAGCCTGCACTCAGAGGTAGGCGAGCAGTACTTC. The rearrangement uses TRBV9 and TRBJ2-7; D gene uncertain. CDR3 length: 14 residues. CDR1 SGDLS and CDR2 YYNGEE come from the germline V gene. Trimming removed 4 bases from V and 6 bases from J, with 17 bases in between.

Only a few counts were recorded for this clonotype. V gene TRBV20-1 combines with J gene TRBJ2-1, with 10 bases that match TRBD2. Losses at the gene ends were 1 base for V and 8 bases for J; bases not matched to a gene: 5. The CDR3 runs to 14 residues. CDR1 is DFQATT and CDR2 is SNEGSKA in the germline V gene (reference sequence). The CDR3, as DNA: TGCAGTGCTAGAGGTCTAGCGGGAGATCATGAGCAGTTCTTC. It is translated as CSARGLAGDHEQFF.

This clonotype has only a few counts. One end of the junction is discordant with germline, which a read error may explain. The V and J genes are TRBV24-1 and TRBJ2-3; 12 positions agree with TRBD2. CDR1 is KGHDR, CDR2 SFDVKD, per germline. The CDR3 contains 15 residues. In DNA form, the CDR3 reads TGTGACACCAGTGGTGAACTAGCGGGAGGAGATACGCAGTATTTT. Translating gives CDTSGELAGGDTQYF.

This clonotype was counted only a few times. The chain recombines TRBV27 with TRBJ2-7; 7 nucleotides line up with TRBD2. After removal of 5 bases from V and 4 bases from J, the junction contained 11 bases not matched to a gene. Germline CDR1 and CDR2: MNHEY and SMNVEV (reference sequence). This CDR3 is built from 15 residues. For the CDR3, the DNA is TGTGCCAGCAGTACTAGAGCGGGACCATGGTACGAGCAGTACTTC. It translates to CASSTRAGPWYEQYF.

This clonotype showed up many times. The V gene is TRBV24-1, the J gene TRBJ1-1, with 7 bases aligning to TRBD1. V was pared by 2 bases and J by 5 bases, with 7 bases of the junction left unmatched. The CDR3 extends over 15 amino acids. The V gene's germline CDR1 is KGHDR and CDR2 SFDVKD. CDR3 nucleotides: TGTGCCACCAGTGATTCAGGGGGACCCGGGACTGAAGCTTTCTTT. This encodes CATSDSGGPGTEAFF.

This clonotype has ten or more counts. The V and J genes are TRBV19 and TRBJ2-7, with TRBD2 identical over 7 bases. Germline V lookup: CDR1 LNHDA, CDR2 SQIVND (reference sequence). V lost 3 bases and J lost 2; bases outside the gene matches: 4. The CDR3 consists of 14 residues. CDR3 amino acids: CASSMTTSPYEQYF. CDR3 bases: TGTGCCAGTAGTATGACGACTAGCCCCTACGAGCAGTACTTC.

The V gene is TRBV5-1, the J gene TRBJ2-1; no reliable D call. V gave up 2 bases and J gave up 6 bases, with 15 bases separating them. From germline, CDR1 is SGHRS and CDR2 YFSETQ. The CDR3 length is 15 residues. The chain's CDR3 is CASSLMTRDGNEQFF. CDR3 sequence (DNA): TGCGCCAGCAGCTTAATGACTCGAGACGGCAATGAGCAGTTCTTC.

Comments on this clonotype: A much larger clone lies a single base off, so this may be a read error. The V call is TRBV28, the J call TRBJ2-4; D might be TRBD1 (6 bases). The CDR3 runs to 13 residues. CDR1 is MDHEN, CDR2 SYDVKM, per germline. As DNA, the CDR3 is TGTGTCAGCAGTGAGACAGGACCAAACATTCAGTACTTC. Translated: CVSSETGPNIQYF.

This clonotype was seen a handful of times. CDR3 coding DNA: TGTGCCAGCAGCGGCACAGGGGTTAGCAATCAGCCCCAGCATTTT. Its protein is CASSGTGVSNQPQHF. J is TRBJ1-5 and V is TRBV7-8; 7 nucleotides agree with TRBD1. V was pared by 5 bases and J by 0 bases, with 4 bases of the junction left unmatched. This CDR3 region has 15 residues. The germline V gene has CDR1 SGHVS and CDR2 FQNEAQ.

This clonotype was picked up a small number of times. V and J are TRBV10-2 and TRBJ2-3; 7 bases line up with TRBD2. This CDR3 contains 15 residues. V dropped 1 base and J dropped 4; count of bases not matched to a gene: 5. The germline CDR1 and CDR2 sequences are WSHSY and SAAADI. The CDR3 DNA reads TGCGCCAGCAGTGAGTTGCGACTAGCCCCAGATACGCAGTATTTT. Its translation is CASSELRLAPDTQYF.